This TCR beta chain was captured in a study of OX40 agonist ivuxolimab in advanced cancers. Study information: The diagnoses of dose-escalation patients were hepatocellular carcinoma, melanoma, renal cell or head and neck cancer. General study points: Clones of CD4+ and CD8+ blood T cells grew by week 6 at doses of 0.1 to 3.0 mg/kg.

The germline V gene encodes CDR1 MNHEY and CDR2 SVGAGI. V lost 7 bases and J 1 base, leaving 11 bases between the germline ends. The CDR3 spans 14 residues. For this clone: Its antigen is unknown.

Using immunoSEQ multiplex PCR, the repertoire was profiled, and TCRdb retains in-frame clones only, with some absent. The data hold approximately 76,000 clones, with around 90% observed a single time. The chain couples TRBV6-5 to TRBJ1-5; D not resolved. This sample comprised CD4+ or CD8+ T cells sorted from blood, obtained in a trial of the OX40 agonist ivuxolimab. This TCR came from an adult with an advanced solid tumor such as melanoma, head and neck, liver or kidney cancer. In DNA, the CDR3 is TGTGCCAGCAAGGACCCAAAAAGCAATCAGCCCCAGCATTTT. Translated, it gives CASKDPKSNQPQHF.